Listed here are 14 T cell receptor beta chains from one sample, sequenced in a study of tumor and adjacent non-tumor tissue in lung cancer. A modified ARM-PCR protocol with three rounds of nested PCR amplified TCRbeta. One entry per CDR3 protein results from TCRdb running MiXCR on the multiplex PCR reads. In the table there are 100,000 or so distinct CDR3 sequences, less than 75% of which are singletons. No cell sorting was done before RNA was extracted from the tissue. This non-tumor lung sample came from over 3 cm beyond the tumor edge. Sequenced sample: distant non-tumor lung tissue. These TCRs come from a young man with non-small cell lung cancer.

The V and J genes are TRBV6-5 and TRBJ1-5; a possible D gene is TRBD1 (5 bases). Looked up from germline, CDR1 is MNHEY and CDR2 is SVGAGI. The ends were cut back, 9 bases at V and 0 bases at J, with 18 bases in the middle. This CDR3 spans 16 amino acids. For the CDR3, the DNA is TGTGCCAGTACCCGGTGGGGGACGTATAGCAATCAGCCCCAGCATTTT. Translation gives CASTRWGTYSNQPQHF.

Concerning this clonotype itself: Mismatch with germline at one junction end may stem from a read error. The V gene is TRBV20-1, the J gene TRBJ1-6, with D possibly TRBD1 on 6 matching bases. Germline V gene lookup returns CDR1 DFQATT and CDR2 SNEGSKA (reference sequence). The CDR3 is 16 amino acids. CDR3: CTARCSGGFGNSPLHF. The CDR3 DNA reads TGCACTGCTAGATGTTCGGGGGGCTTTGGTAATTCACCCCTCCACTTT.

This clonotype was detected a few times. At one end, the junction sequence differs from germline, possibly due to a read error. The chain links TRBV6-2 or TRBV6-3 to TRBJ2-7, with D possibly being TRBD1 (6 bases). Looked up from germline, CDR1 is MNHEY and CDR2 is SVGEGT. The CDR3 spans 15 residues. The CDR3 reads CASSHSDSSTCEQYF. DNA of the CDR3: TGTGCCAGCAGTCACTCGGACAGCTCTACCTGCGAGCAGTACTTC.

Notes on this clonotype: This may come from a read error, since a much larger clone is one base off. J is TRBJ2-1 and V is TRBV5-1, with D tentatively TRBD1 or TRBD2 (5 bases each). This CDR3 comprises 17 residues. Germline values: CDR1 SGHRS, CDR2 YFSETQ. V lost 1 base and J 0 bases, leaving 14 bases between the germline ends. The CDR3: CASSLTIERGSYNEQFF. CDR3 sequence (DNA): TGCGCCAGCAGCTTGACGATCGAGAGGGGCTCCTACAATGAGCAGTTCTTC.

For this clonotype: One end of the junction varies from germline; a read error may be responsible. The rearrangement links TRBV29-1 to TRBJ2-1; TRBD2 might be the D (5 bases). The germline V gene encodes CDR1 SQVTM and CDR2 ANQGSEA. The CDR3 extends over 18 amino acids. CDR3 DNA: TGCAGCGTGCTCATTTATGTTATTTATTCGGGGTCCTACAATGAGGAGTTCTTC. Translated, it gives CSVLIYVIYSGSYNEEFF.

This chain joins TRBV29-1 and TRBJ2-5, with TRBD1 identical over 7 bases. The length of the CDR3 is 14 residues. Germline values: CDR1 SQVTM, CDR2 ANQGSEA. CDR3 protein: CSVAGTDAAKTQYF. The CDR3 nucleotides read TGCAGTGTCGCAGGGACAGATGCTGCTAAGACCCAGTACTTC.

Turning to this clonotype: At one end, the junction sequence differs from germline, possibly due to a read error. J is TRBJ2-5 and V is TRBV5-4; D is unresolved. Germline loops: CDR1 SGHNT, CDR2 YYREEE (reference sequence). CDR3 length equals 14 residues. CDR3 bases: TGTGCCAGCAGCCGAACCGCCCTCCAAGAGATCCAGTACTTC. It encodes CASSRTALQEIQYF.

With respect to this clonotype: The junction departs from the called germline gene at one end, perhaps through a read error. The chain links TRBV11-2 to TRBJ1-4; no definite D call. CDR1 is SGHAT and CDR2 is FQNNGV in the germline V gene. This CDR3 contains 12 residues. CDR3 coding DNA: TGTGCCAGCAGCGCTAACTTAGGGAAACTGTTGTTT. Protein: CASSANLGKLLF.

The V and J genes are TRBV29-1 and TRBJ2-3; 9 nucleotides agree with TRBD1. The V and J ends lost 4 bases and 12 bases, in that order; junction bases with no gene match: 11. CDR1 SQVTM and CDR2 ANQGSEA come from the germline V gene. This CDR3 spans 13 amino acids. The CDR3 bases are TGCAGCGTTGGCCGGACAGGGGTCGATATCCAGTATTTT. Protein: CSVGRTGVDIQYF.

As to this clonotype: This CDR3 fails to terminate in the conserved phenylalanine or tryptophan, so it likely reflects a read error. This chain uses TRBV6-5 with TRBJ1-6, with a possible D match to TRBD1 (5 bases). Per the germline V gene, CDR1 is MNHEY and CDR2 is SVGAGI. The CDR3 contains 15 residues. V lost 4 bases, J lost 9 bases, and 16 bases lay in between. CDR3 protein: CASSSEGIEGSPLHS. In nucleotides, the CDR3 is TGTGCCAGCAGTTCCGAGGGGATCGAGGGTTCACCCCTCCACTCT.

This clonotype was counted at least ten times. The J gene is TRBJ2-1, the V gene TRBV12-5; D is perhaps TRBD1 (5 bases). Germline CDR1 reads LGHNT; CDR2 reads FRNRAP. The CDR3 loop spans 12 amino acids. V lost 2 bases to trimming and J lost 8 bases, with 7 bases between them. Here the CDR3 reads CASGLWTYEQFF. The DNA for the CDR3 is TGTGCTAGTGGTTTGTGGACATATGAGCAGTTCTTC.

Comments on this clonotype: An end of the junction differs from the germline gene, which may be a read error. V usage is TRBV12-3 or TRBV12-4 and J usage is TRBJ1-2; TRBD1 matches 7 bases. The CDR3 runs to 13 residues. The CDR3 region is CACSSDRRLGYTF. CDR3 nucleotides: TGTGCCTGCAGTTCGGACAGGCGGCTAGGCTACACCTTC.

On this clonotype itself: The junction does not match germline at one end; this may be a read error. V and J are TRBV12-3 or TRBV12-4 and TRBJ1-6; the D is unclear. The CDR3 covers 17 residues. CDR3 DNA: TGTGTCAGCAGTTTGAGAACCTTAGGAGATTATAATTCACCCCCCCACTTT. It translates to CVSSLRTLGDYNSPPHF.

On this clonotype itself: At one boundary the junction diverges from the germline segment, which might be a read error. The chain couples TRBV11-1 to TRBJ2-7, with D possibly being TRBD1 (5 bases). The CDR3 sequence is 11 residues long. CDR1 is SGHAT, CDR2 FQDESV, per germline (reference sequence). This CDR3 reads CTSSPGRALYF. The CDR3 DNA reads TGTACCAGCAGCCCGGGCAGGGCCTTGTACTTC.